The T cell receptor beta chain described here comes from a study of blood T cell repertoires in COVID-19 (dated by TCRdb to 2019 to 2021). For the study in its entirety: Collaborator samples came from the United States, Italy and Spain and covered acute and convalescent phases of COVID-19. The prospective study material was composed of cDNA or gDNA derived from T cells, B-cell-depleted T cells, or PBMCs. Deeply sampled blood TCRbeta repertoires from subjects exposed to, actively infected with, or recovered from COVID-19 were included in the dataset. A freely available public database, intended as a resource for researchers studying the immune response to SARS-CoV-2, is where the repertoires were released. Samples were obtained from the ongoing ImmuneRACE study (first 160 participants) and from about 1,300 subjects provided by 6 global collaborators. A de-identified subject ID, COVID-19 status, age in years and sex were almost always included in the sample metadata. HLA class I and class II types, where available, came from metadata supplied by the sample provider rather than from assay-based typing. Overall results and qualifications from the work: The amount of clinical and demographic metadata varied by source and participant and was provided uncurated.

The immunoSEQ Assay, a bias-controlled multiplex PCR, was used to amplify TCRbeta CDR3 regions from genomic DNA. Processing in the source paper ran as follows. Within the assay, amplification of reference gene primers was used to estimate how many nucleated cells each sample contained. To quantify the absolute abundance of each unique TCRbeta CDR3 rearrangement, sequence reads were collapsed and filtered. For each sample, productive Simpson clonality was calculated by taking the square root of Simpson's diversity index across productive rearrangements. TCRdb provides this immuneACCESS table in a form limited to in-frame rearrangements. Some clones are lacking; in checked studies, under half of them reflect an unresolved V gene, and why the rest are absent is not known. The DNA was the basis for D and trimming; V, J and clone size are from that table. Present in this sample are about 160,000 clones, roughly nine tenths of which were seen just once. The ten top clones hold 4% of the sample.

This clone was found a few times. The antigen it binds to is not known. No base-level quality is on record; no much larger clone is a single base apart. Whole blood was collected in K2EDTA tubes by collaborating institutions according to the institutions' own protocols. For TCRbeta analysis, collaborators shipped samples in one of three forms: frozen whole blood, isolated PBMCs, or DNA extracted from either of those sample types. Trimmed from V: 2 bases; trimmed from J: 3 bases; junction bases lacking a gene match: 4. Via the germline V gene, CDR1 is SGHRS and CDR2 YFSETQ. The CDR3 covers 15 residues, taking in both the cysteine and the phenylalanine. The sequence is cut down to CDR3 DNA, 45 bases in frame from base 1.

This chain is built from TRBV5-1 and TRBJ2-2, with TRBD1 matching 7 junction bases. The sequence came from a woman aged 70-85 years with acute or convalescent COVID-19. The sequenced sample consisted of peripheral blood. The CDR3 corresponds to CASSLGDRYTGELFF. The DNA is TGCGCCAGCAGCTTAGGGGACAGATACACCGGGGAGCTGTTTTTT.